This T cell receptor (beta chain) appears in the sequencing data of a study of OX40 agonist ivuxolimab in advanced cancers. As for the study in general: Having had anti-PD-1, anti-PD-L1 or anti-CTLA-4 therapy before was allowed, and approximately 40% had some. The study's findings and limits: Mean expanded clone counts were higher in CD8+ than CD4+ T cells. CD4+ and CD8+ T cells in blood underwent clonal expansion by week 6 at 0.1 to 3.0 mg/kg.

With respect to this clone: Its target is unknown.

V was shortened by 5 bases and J by 2 bases, with 12 bases between the two germline ends. The CDR3 totals 14 residues. Germline V gene lookup returns CDR1 MDHEN and CDR2 SYDVKM. Clones were read by immunoSEQ multiplex PCR, and TCRdb kept only the in-frame ones, dropping some. Among 100,000 or so clones listed, more than 80% were seen once. The V call is TRBV28, the J call TRBJ2-5, with D perhaps TRBD1 (6 bases). The clonotype comes from an adult with an advanced solid tumor such as melanoma, head and neck, liver or kidney cancer. The sample consisted of CD4+ or CD8+ T cells sorted from blood, taken in a trial of the OX40 agonist ivuxolimab. The CDR3 here is CASSPNREQETQYF. DNA of the CDR3: TGTGCCAGCAGTCCCAACAGGGAACAAGAGACCCAGTACTTC.